A single sample is the source of the 16 T cell receptor beta chains below, sequenced in a study of cytomegalovirus exposure and HLA in healthy donors (TCRdb year 2017). Library preparation was by the immunoSEQ multiplex PCR assay. For the multiplex PCR, a mixture combining 60 forward primers for TCR Vbeta segments and 13 reverse primers for TCR Jbeta segments was used. The table was pulled from immuneACCESS by TCRdb, which kept in-frame rearrangements only. Such tables lose some clones; where checked, under half of the loss comes from unresolved V genes, and the rest has no known cause. The sample records under 200,000 clones, around 68% of which are singletons. The ten largest clones capture roughly 1.4% of the sample. Sequenced: PBMCs. Source of these receptors: a man in his forties or fifties in good health and CMV-seronegative.

CDR3 nucleotide sequence: TGTGCCATCAGTGAGGGGTCAGGGGGTCAGCCCCAGCATTTT. As protein: CAISEGSGGQPQHF. This chain links TRBV10-3 with TRBJ1-5, with 7 nucleotides matching TRBD1. This CDR3 contains 14 residues. Looked up from germline, CDR1 is ENHRY and CDR2 is SYGVKD. Losses at the gene ends were 2 bases for V and 6 bases for J; bases not matched to a gene: 4.

This chain joins TRBV7-2 and TRBJ1-2, with TRBD1 identical over 7 bases. V lost 5 bases, J lost 0 bases, and 6 bases stayed unmatched. This CDR3 is 15 amino acids long. Germline lookup yields CDR1 SGHTA and CDR2 FQGNSA. The CDR3, as DNA: TGTGCCAGCAGCGCCCGGGACAGAGCTAACTATGGCTACACCTTC. Protein: CASSARDRANYGYTF.

V and J are TRBV6-6 and TRBJ2-7, with TRBD2 identical over 7 bases. This CDR3 region has 16 residues. Per the germline V gene, CDR1 is MNHNY and CDR2 is SVGAGI (reference sequence). Trimming removed 5 bases from V and 0 bases from J; junction bases left unmatched: 10. The CDR3 DNA sequence: TGTGCCAGCAGTCAGCTGAGAGCGGGGAGCTCCTACGAGCAGTACTTC. Encoded protein: CASSQLRAGSSYEQYF.

This clone was seen a few times. The same CDR3 can be traced to other DNA sequences in this sample. The chain is built from TRBV5-1 and TRBJ1-1, with TRBD1 matching over 7 bases. The length of the CDR3 is 14 residues. Looked up from germline, CDR1 is SGHRS and CDR2 is YFSETQ. V lost 4 bases to trimming and J lost 1 base; unmatched junction nucleotides: 4. CDR3 amino acids: CASSPGQPNTEAFF. The DNA for the CDR3 is TGCGCCAGCAGCCCGGGACAGCCGAACACTGAAGCTTTCTTT.

The rearrangement joins TRBV27 to TRBJ2-5; 7 nucleotides agree with TRBD1. The V and J ends lost 7 bases and 2 bases, in that order; junction bases with no gene match: 4. Germline V gives CDR1 MNHEY, CDR2 SMNVEV (reference sequence). The CDR3 contains 13 residues. This CDR3 is CASNRGVQETQYF. The CDR3 DNA is TGTGCCAGCAACAGGGGCGTACAAGAGACCCAGTACTTC.

The CDR3 DNA reads TGTGCCAGCAGCCCACAGGATCCCTACGAGCAGTACTTC. Its translation is CASSPQDPYEQYF. This chain connects TRBV6-6 to TRBJ2-7, with a weak D call TRBD1 (5 bases). The CDR3 is 13 amino acids. Germline lookup yields CDR1 MNHNY and CDR2 SVGAGI (reference sequence). Trimming pared 6 bases from V and 2 bases from J, leaving 11 bases between.

Comment on this clone: The same CDR3 is also encoded by other DNA sequences in this sample. V and J are TRBV9 and TRBJ1-2, with a weak D call TRBD1 (5 bases). Between the trimmed V and J ends, which lost 0 bases and 0 bases, there was a span of 9 bases. The CDR3 sequence is 15 residues long. Germline V gene sequence: CDR1 SGDLS, CDR2 YYNGEE. The CDR3 bases are TGTGCCAGCAGCGTAGGGACAAATCCTAACTATGGCTACACCTTC. Its protein is CASSVGTNPNYGYTF.

This clone was found a few times. This chain connects TRBV7-7 to TRBJ2-1; TRBD2 matches at 11 bases. The CDR3 extends over 18 amino acids. V was pared by 3 bases and J by 0 bases, with 7 bases of the junction left unmatched. The germline V gene has CDR1 SSHAT and CDR2 FNYEAQ (reference sequence). The CDR3 DNA is TGTGCCAGCAGCTTCGTAGGACTAGCGGGTGGCTCCTACAATGAGCAGTTCTTC. Its translation is CASSFVGLAGGSYNEQFF.

On this clone: Other DNA sequences from this sample encode an identical CDR3 as well. The chain carries TRBV7-9 and TRBJ1-6; 10 nucleotides align to TRBD1. There are 14 residues in the CDR3. Germline V gives CDR1 SEHNR, CDR2 FQNEAQ (reference sequence). V shed 7 bases, J shed 7 bases, and the junction held 4 bases outside the gene matches. The CDR3 DNA sequence: TGTGCCAGCACCCCGGGACAGGGGAATTCACCCCTCCACTTT. It codes for CASTPGQGNSPLHF.

This sequence joins TRBV6-1 and TRBJ2-3, with TRBD1 as a possible D gene (6 bases). Germline assignment: CDR1 MNHNS and CDR2 SASEGT. This CDR3 region has 14 residues. V lost 6 bases and J lost 1, with 11 bases in between. CDR3 sequence: CASRDRTGTDTQYF. CDR3 sequence (DNA): TGTGCCAGCAGAGATCGGACAGGCACAGATACGCAGTATTTT.

The rearrangement joins TRBV7-3 to TRBJ2-1; D unresolved. CDR3 length equals 15 residues. Germline CDR1 is SGHTA and CDR2 is FQGTGA. Trimming shortened V by 1 base and J by 0 bases, and 7 bases separated the two germline ends. DNA for the CDR3: TGTGCCAGCAGCTTAAGCAGTACCTCCTACAATGAGCAGTTCTTC. Translation gives CASSLSSTSYNEQFF.

This chain joins TRBV18 and TRBJ2-2; a possible D gene is TRBD2 (6 bases). Trimming took off 6 bases at V and 7 bases at J, with 15 bases between the two ends. The CDR3 is made up of 14 amino acids. The germline V gene encodes CDR1 KGHSH and CDR2 LQKENI. CDR3 protein: CASSLDGGLGELFF. The CDR3 DNA is TGTGCCAGCTCCTTGGACGGAGGGCTCGGGGAGCTGTTTTTT.

The CDR3 sequence is CASSGDRGVDEQFF. Here the CDR3 DNA reads TGTGCCAGCAGTGGGGACAGGGGCGTCGATGAGCAGTTCTTC. The chain has TRBV6-4 and TRBJ2-1; 10 bases agree with TRBD1. Trimming removed 4 bases from V and 8 bases from J; junction bases left unmatched: 5. The CDR3 consists of 14 residues. Germline V CDR1 and CDR2: MRHNA, SNTAGT.

J is TRBJ2-5 and V is TRBV11-2; 8 bases are shared with TRBD1. J gave up 2 bases and V 5 bases, and 4 bases lay outside the gene matches. This CDR3 is 14 amino acids long. CDR1 SGHAT and CDR2 FQNNGV come from the germline V gene. CDR3 DNA sequence: TGTGCCAGCAGCCAGCGGACAGGGCAAGAGACCCAGTACTTC. Protein: CASSQRTGQETQYF.

The V call is TRBV7-2, the J call TRBJ2-7; D might be TRBD2 (5 bases). Germline V CDR1 and CDR2: SGHTA, FQGNSA. The V and J ends lost 7 bases and 2 bases respectively, with 18 bases between them. This CDR3 region has 15 residues. The CDR3, as DNA: TGTGCCAGCACCAGACTTCCGGACGGGACCTACGAGCAGTACTTC. It translates to CASTRLPDGTYEQYF.

The J gene is TRBJ1-3, the V gene TRBV18; D is unclear. The V gene's germline CDR1 is KGHSH and CDR2 LQKENI. The CDR3 totals 14 residues. V was pared by 1 base and J by 1 base, with 5 bases between. The CDR3 sequence is CASSPQQSGNTIYF. CDR3 DNA: TGTGCCAGCTCACCACAACAGTCTGGAAACACCATATATTTT.